The T cell receptor beta chain under discussion was sequenced for a study of blood T cell repertoires in COVID-19. Study-wide context: There were acute and convalescent COVID-19 samples, and they came from the United States, Italy and Spain.

Using immunoSEQ multiplex PCR, the repertoire was profiled, and TCRdb retains in-frame clones only, with some absent. In the table there are about 170,000 clones, approximately 88% of which are singletons. V lost 2 bases and J 9 bases, leaving 11 bases between the germline ends. Germline V lookup: CDR1 SGHTA, CDR2 FQGNSA. The CDR3 has 13 amino acids. Sequenced material: peripheral blood. This TCR was sampled from a woman between 55 and 75 years old with acute or convalescent COVID-19. The V gene is TRBV7-2, the J gene TRBJ1-5; D not resolved. CDR3 loop: CASSLSGEGPQHF. The DNA of the CDR3 is TGTGCCAGCAGCTTATCCGGAGAAGGGCCCCAGCATTTT.